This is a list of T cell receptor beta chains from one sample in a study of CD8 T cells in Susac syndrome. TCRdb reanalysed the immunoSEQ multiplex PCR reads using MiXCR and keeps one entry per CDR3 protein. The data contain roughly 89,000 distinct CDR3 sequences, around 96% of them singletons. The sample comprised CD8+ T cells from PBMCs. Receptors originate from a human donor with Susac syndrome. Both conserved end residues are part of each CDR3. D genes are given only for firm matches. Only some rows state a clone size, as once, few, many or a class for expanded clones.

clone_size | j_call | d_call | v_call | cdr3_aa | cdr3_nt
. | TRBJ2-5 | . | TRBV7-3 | CASSLMGEETQYF | TGTGCCAGCAGCTTAATGGGGGAAGAGACCCAGTACTTC
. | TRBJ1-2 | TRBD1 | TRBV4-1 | CASSQEWTGVYYGYTF | TGCGCCAGCAGCCAAGAGTGGACAGGGGTATACTATGGCTACACCTTC
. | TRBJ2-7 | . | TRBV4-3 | CASSQQTDSYEQYF | TGCGCCAGCAGCCAGCAGACAGATTCCTACGAGCAGTACTTC
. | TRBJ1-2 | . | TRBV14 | CASSQDRIYGYTF | TGTGCCAGCAGCCAAGATCGGATCTATGGCTACACCTTC
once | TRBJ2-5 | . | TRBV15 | CATSVGTTHGETQYF | TGTGCCACCAGCGTAGGGACAACCCATGGGGAGACCCAGTACTTC
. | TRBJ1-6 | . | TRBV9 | CASSTNGASSYNSPLHF | TGTGCCAGCAGCACCAACGGGGCGAGCTCCTATAATTCACCCCTCCACTTT
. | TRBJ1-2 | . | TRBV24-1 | CATSEAGTNRGYTF | TGTGCCACCAGTGAAGCCGGGACAAACAGGGGCTACACCTTC
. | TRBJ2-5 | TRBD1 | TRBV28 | CASSLSGWGRGSLETQYF | TGTGCCAGCAGTTTATCCGGGTGGGGCAGGGGGTCCTTAGAGACCCAGTACTTC
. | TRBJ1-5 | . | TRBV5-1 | CASSLDGGVNQPQHF | TGCGCCAGCAGCTTGGACGGAGGGGTCAATCAGCCCCAGCATTTT
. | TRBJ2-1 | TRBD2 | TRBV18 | CASSPPASGGSYNEQFF | TGTGCCAGCTCACCACCGGCTAGCGGGGGCTCCTACAATGAGCAGTTCTTC
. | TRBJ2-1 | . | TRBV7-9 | CASSQGRHSNEQFF | TGTGCCAGCAGTCAGGGTCGGCATTCGAATGAGCAGTTCTTC
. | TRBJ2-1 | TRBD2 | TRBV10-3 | CAILMGSGRNNEQFF | TGTGCCATCCTCATGGGTAGCGGGAGGAACAATGAGCAGTTCTTC
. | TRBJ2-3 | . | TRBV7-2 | CASSLAFSTDTQYF | TGTGCCAGCAGCTTAGCGTTCTCGACAGATACGCAGTATTTT
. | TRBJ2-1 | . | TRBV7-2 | CASRFRDFSYNEQFF | TGTGCCAGCCGATTCCGGGACTTCTCCTACAATGAGCAGTTCTTC
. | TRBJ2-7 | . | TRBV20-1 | CSAGGTGGSYEQYF | TGCAGTGCCGGGGGGACAGGCGGATCCTACGAGCAGTACTTC
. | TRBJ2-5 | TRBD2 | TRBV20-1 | CSASFTGREGAKETQYF | TGCAGTGCTAGCTTTACGGGGCGGGAGGGGGCCAAAGAGACCCAGTACTTC
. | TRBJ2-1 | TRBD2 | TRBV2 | CASSAPSGRTFSSYNEQFF | TGTGCCAGCAGTGCCCCCAGCGGGAGGACCTTCAGCTCCTACAATGAGCAGTTCTTC
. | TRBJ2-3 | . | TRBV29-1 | CSVGGGRVDTQYF | TGCAGCGTTGGGGGGGGCCGGGTGGATACGCAGTATTTT
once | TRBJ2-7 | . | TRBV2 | CASTEGRNSYEQYF | TGTGCCAGCACCGAGGGGCGAAACTCCTACGAGCAGTACTTC
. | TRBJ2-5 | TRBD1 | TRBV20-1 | CSARDPDRAAQETQYF | TGCAGTGCTAGAGACCCGGACAGGGCAGCCCAAGAGACCCAGTACTTC
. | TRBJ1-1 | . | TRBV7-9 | CASRRGKSHTEAFF | TGTGCCAGCAGAAGGGGTAAAAGCCACACTGAAGCTTTCTTT
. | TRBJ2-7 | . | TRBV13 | CASSSPLGSYEQYF | TGTGCCAGCAGCTCACCCCTCGGATCTTACGAGCAGTACTTC
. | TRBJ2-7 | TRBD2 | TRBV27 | CASRTSGRGSEQYF | TGTGCCAGCAGGACTAGCGGGAGGGGAAGCGAGCAGTACTTC
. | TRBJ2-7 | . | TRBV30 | CAWIRGRYEQYF | TGTGCCTGGATTCGTGGGAGGTACGAGCAGTACTTC
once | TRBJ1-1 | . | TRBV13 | CASSLGRENTEAFF | TGTGCCAGCAGCTTAGGCAGGGAAAACACTGAAGCTTTCTTT
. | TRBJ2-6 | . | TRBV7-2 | CASSLLPLEANVLTF | TGTGCCAGCAGCTTACTACCCCTGGAAGCCAACGTCCTGACTTTC
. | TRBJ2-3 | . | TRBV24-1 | CATSDFRTGDTQYF | TGTGCCACCAGTGATTTTCGGACGGGTGATACGCAGTATTTT
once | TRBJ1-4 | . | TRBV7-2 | CASSPDPRATNEKLFF | TGTGCCAGCAGCCCTGACCCCCGGGCAACTAATGAAAAACTGTTTTTT
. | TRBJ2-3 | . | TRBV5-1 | CASSLWQGPSTDTQYF | TGCGCCAGCAGCTTGTGGCAGGGGCCGAGCACAGATACGCAGTATTTT
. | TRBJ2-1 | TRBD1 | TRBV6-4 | CASSDSEGAEQFF | TGTGCCAGCAGTGACTCTGAGGGGGCTGAGCAGTTCTTC
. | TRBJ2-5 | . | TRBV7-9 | CASSPYQGETQYF | TGTGCCAGCAGCCCCTATCAGGGGGAGACCCAGTACTTC
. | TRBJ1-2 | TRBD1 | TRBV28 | CASSLRRDSLYGYTF | TGTGCCAGCAGTCTTAGACGGGACAGCCTTTATGGCTACACCTTC
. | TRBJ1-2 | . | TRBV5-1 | CASSLPLDGFYGYTF | TGCGCCAGCAGCTTACCCTTAGACGGATTCTATGGCTACACCTTC
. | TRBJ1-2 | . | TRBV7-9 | CASSAYGYTF | TGTGCCAGCAGCGCCTATGGCTACACCTTC
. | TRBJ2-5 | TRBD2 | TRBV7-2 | CASSLAVLAGARRETQYF | TGTGCCAGCAGCTTAGCCGTACTAGCGGGGGCCCGCCGGGAGACCCAGTACTTC